Below, 20 T cell receptor beta chains from the same sample are listed, as sequenced in a study of Ad26.COV2.S vaccination and SARS-CoV-2 variants. Treatment reported: some 20 received Ad26.COV2.S at low or high dose, single or two shots; roughly five received placebo; per-sample allocation not given. Following the first vaccine or placebo injection, samples were taken on day 63. Sequenced by immunoSEQ multiplex PCR; TCRdb stores in-frame clones only, minus some. The table includes roughly 420,000 clones, approximately 89% detected once. Sequencing was performed on peripheral blood, taken in a trial of Ad26.COV2.S vaccine versus placebo. Receptor source: a person aged 18-60 years who received the Ad26.COV2.S COVID-19 vaccine or a placebo.

CDR3 DNA sequence: TGTGCCAGCAGCTTAGGCCGACAGACTTCCTACAATGAGCAGTTCTTC. The encoded protein is CASSLGRQTSYNEQFF. The genes are TRBV7-6 and TRBJ2-1, with D possibly TRBD1 on 5 matching bases. This CDR3 is built from 16 residues. Germline V gene data show CDR1 as SGHVS and CDR2 as FNYEAQ. V shed 1 base and J shed 1 base, with 11 bases lying between them.

This chain connects TRBV5-1 to TRBJ1-4; maybe TRBD1 (5 bases). Germline CDR1 reads SGHRS; CDR2 reads YFSETQ. V lost 0 bases to trimming and J lost 8 bases, with 14 bases between them. The CDR3 has 15 amino acids. The CDR3 coding sequence is TGCGCCAGCAGCTTGGATGGACGGGGGGAGGAAAAACTGTTTTTT. Protein: CASSLDGRGEEKLFF.

This clone appeared once. J is TRBJ1-2 and V is TRBV3-1 (or the pseudogene TRBV3-2), with D perhaps TRBD1 (5 bases). Germline V gene lookup returns CDR1 LGHDT and CDR2 YNNKEL (reference sequence). V lost 6 bases, J lost 4 bases, and 15 bases lay in between. This CDR3 comprises 14 residues. CDR3 nucleotide sequence: TGTGCCAGCAGGGAGACAGCAAACTTCTATGGCTACACCTTC. This codes for CASRETANFYGYTF.

The CDR3 DNA follows: TGTGCCACCTCACCCGGAGGGGTAGAGCAGTACTTC. This translates into CATSPGGVEQYF. This rearrangement joins TRBV24-1 to TRBJ2-7; TRBD2 might be the D (6 bases). Germline assignment: CDR1 KGHDR and CDR2 SFDVKD. Between the trimmed V and J ends, which lost 9 bases and 7 bases, there was a span of 15 bases. This CDR3 comprises 12 residues.

The chain carries TRBV6-4 and TRBJ2-7; D perhaps matches TRBD2 (5 bases). CDR1 is MRHNA, CDR2 SNTAGT, per germline. The CDR3 contains 14 residues. V gave up 8 bases and J gave up 5 bases, with 19 bases separating them. Here the CDR3 DNA reads TGTGCCAGCCCGGGATCCGAGGGTTTCAACGAGCAGTACTTC. Protein sequence: CASPGSEGFNEQYF.

The chain recombines TRBV7-3 with TRBJ1-2; the D is unclear. Trimming left V 2 bases short and J 4 bases short, with 8 bases between. CDR1 and CDR2 from the germline V gene are SGHTA and FQGTGA. This CDR3 has 13 amino acids. CDR3: CASSLSSGYGYTF. In DNA form, the CDR3 reads TGTGCCAGCAGCTTATCGTCCGGCTATGGCTACACCTTC.

The chain is built from TRBV19 and TRBJ1-4; D gene uncertain. The CDR3 has 12 residues. Looked up from germline, CDR1 is LNHDA and CDR2 is SQIVND (reference sequence). The V gene lost 7 bases and the J gene lost 5 bases, with 8 bases spanning the gap. The CDR3 reads CASMGRNEKLFF. The CDR3 DNA is TGTGCCAGTATGGGTAGGAATGAAAAACTGTTTTTT.

The chain combines TRBV6-5 with TRBJ2-3; TRBD2 agrees at 9 bases. V dropped 9 bases and J dropped 4; count of bases not matched to a gene: 5. Germline CDR1 is MNHEY and CDR2 is SVGAGI. The CDR3 sequence is 13 residues long. The CDR3 loop reads CARGWTSADTQYF. CDR3 DNA: TGTGCCAGGGGATGGACTAGCGCAGATACGCAGTATTTT.

In this sample, this clone turned up a few times. V usage is TRBV4-2 and J usage is TRBJ2-7; weak D call: TRBD2 (5 bases). The germline V and J ends were trimmed by 4 bases and 3 bases, with 19 bases remaining between them. This CDR3 region has 16 residues. From germline, CDR1 is LGHNA and CDR2 YNFKEQ. In DNA form, the CDR3 reads TGTGCCAGCAGCCGAGAGGGTGAGGCAGTGGGCTACGAGCAGTACTTC. Protein: CASSREGEAVGYEQYF.

This clone was seen only once. The chain uses TRBV7-2 and TRBJ2-7, with TRBD2 identical over 7 bases. The CDR3 has 16 residues. Losses at the gene ends were 1 base for V and 5 bases for J; bases not matched to a gene: 11. Germline-derived CDR1 and CDR2 are SGHTA and FQGNSA. CDR3 loop: CASSLVRRGVRNEQYF. Written as DNA, the CDR3 is TGTGCCAGCAGCTTAGTTCGTCGGGGGGTACGGAACGAGCAGTACTTC.

The chain uses TRBV5-1 and TRBJ2-3; 13 bases map to TRBD2. The CDR3 spans 17 residues. V lost 2 bases, J lost 3 bases, and 6 bases stayed unmatched. In germline, CDR1 is SGHRS, CDR2 YFSETQ. CDR3 bases: TGCGCCAGCAGCTTCCGGACTAGCGGGAGTCCAACAGATACGCAGTATTTT. This codes for CASSFRTSGSPTDTQYF.

The rearrangement links TRBV29-1 to TRBJ2-7; unclear D gene. The germline gives CDR1 SQVTM, CDR2 ANQGSEA. V shed 5 bases and J shed 0 bases, with 11 bases lying between them. The CDR3 is 13 residues long. The CDR3 nucleotides read TGCAGCGTTTACGGACCGAGCTCCTACGAGCAGTACTTC. Translation: CSVYGPSSYEQYF.

V and J are TRBV27 and TRBJ2-1, with 11 bases fitting TRBD2. After removal of 8 bases from V and 3 bases from J, the junction contained 6 bases not matched to a gene. This CDR3 region has 15 residues. Germline values: CDR1 MNHEY, CDR2 SMNVEV (reference sequence). The DNA for the CDR3 is TGTGCCAGCCAACGACTAGCGGGGAGCTACAATGAGCAGTTCTTC. This encodes CASQRLAGSYNEQFF.

Only a few counts were recorded for this clone. V is TRBV15 and J is TRBJ1-6; no clear D gene. Trimming took 0 bases from V and 10 from J, leaving 13 bases between them. CDR3 size: 15 residues. Per the germline V gene, CDR1 is LNHNV and CDR2 is YYDKDF (reference sequence). DNA of the CDR3: TGTGCCACCAGCAGAGATCGAGAGGGCTGGTCACCCCTCCACTTT. As protein: CATSRDREGWSPLHF. Full variable domain (outside the CDR3, taken from reference TRBV15 and TRBJ1-6): DAMVIQNPRYQVTQFGKPVTLSCSQTLNHNVMYWYQQKSSQAPKLLFHYYDKDFNNEADTPDNFQSRRPNTSFCFLDIRSPGLGDTAMYLCATSRDREGWSPLHFGNGTRLTVT.

This chain joins TRBV15 and TRBJ1-3; no firm D call. V shed 2 bases and J shed 5 bases, with 19 bases lying between them. Germline V CDR1 and CDR2: LNHNV, YYDKDF (reference sequence). The CDR3 has 17 residues. The CDR3: CATSRYSASSARNTIYF. In nucleotides, the CDR3 is TGTGCCACCAGCAGATACTCGGCCTCCTCAGCGAGAAACACCATATATTTT.

The CDR3 region is CASSPRTGSSYEQYF. DNA for the CDR3: TGTGCCAGCAGCCCCCGAACAGGTAGCTCCTACGAGCAGTACTTC. The chain recombines TRBV4-2 with TRBJ2-7; D is possibly TRBD1 (5 bases). Germline V gene data show CDR1 as LGHNA and CDR2 as YNFKEQ. The CDR3 runs to 15 residues. Trimming took 4 bases from V and 0 from J, leaving 13 bases between them.

The genes are TRBV7-2 and TRBJ2-7, with 8 nucleotides matching TRBD2. The length of the CDR3 is 15 residues. The trim removed 1 base at V and 6 bases at J, leaving 8 bases unmatched. The germline CDR1 and CDR2 sequences are SGHTA and FQGNSA. This CDR3 is CASSLDGGVPREQYF. The CDR3 region has the DNA TGTGCCAGCAGCTTAGACGGGGGGGTTCCTCGCGAGCAGTACTTC.

The rearrangement uses TRBV4-3 and TRBJ1-4; TRBD1 agrees at 7 bases. Trimming removed 3 bases from V and 13 bases from J; junction bases left unmatched: 5. The CDR3 sequence is 12 residues long. Germline V gives CDR1 LGHNA, CDR2 YSLEER. The CDR3 sequence: CASSQAGTALFF. CDR3 nucleotide sequence: TGCGCCAGCAGCCAGGCCGGGACAGCACTGTTTTTT.

J is TRBJ2-3 and V is TRBV5-4; no clear D. The V gene lost 4 bases and the J gene lost 4 bases, with 10 bases spanning the gap. This CDR3 has 13 residues. Germline loops: CDR1 SGHNT, CDR2 YYREEE (reference sequence). The CDR3 is CASSRRVSDTQYF. In DNA, the CDR3 is TGTGCCAGCAGCCGTAGGGTGTCAGATACGCAGTATTTT. Full variable domain (outside the CDR3, taken from reference TRBV5-4 and TRBJ2-3): ETGVTQSPTHLIKTRGQQVTLRCSSQSGHNTVSWYQQALGQGPQFIFQYYREEENGRGNFPPRFSGLQFPNYSSELNVNALELDDSALYLCASSRRVSDTQYFGPGTRLTVL.

This clone showed up just once. J is TRBJ2-7 and V is TRBV10-3; D may correspond to TRBD1 or TRBD2 (5 bases each). V lost 6 bases and J lost 3, with 9 bases in between. The germline gives CDR1 ENHRY, CDR2 SYGVKD. CDR3 size: 12 residues. The CDR3 loop is CAIRRGRYEQYF. CDR3 nucleotide sequence: TGTGCCATCAGACGGGGCCGCTACGAGCAGTACTTC.